The next 20 T cell receptor beta chains were all read from a single sample in a study of blood T cell repertoires in COVID-19. Data came from immunoSEQ multiplex PCR; TCRdb stores just in-frame clones and leaves some out. In the table there are approximately 100,000 clones, roughly 86% of which are singletons. Sequences were obtained from peripheral blood. Source of these receptors: a woman younger than 45 with acute or convalescent COVID-19.

V is TRBV23-1 and J is TRBJ1-2, with D perhaps TRBD1 (6 bases). TRBV23-1 is sorted into the ORF group, with uncertain function. The germline V and J ends were trimmed by 7 bases and 4 bases, with 19 bases remaining between them. This CDR3 is built from 15 residues. CDR3 in amino acids: CASTRGRGRGYGYTF. CDR3 DNA sequence: TGCGCCAGCACTCGGGGGAGGGGCAGGGGCTATGGCTACACCTTC.

Notes on this clone: The sample has other DNA sequences that encode this CDR3 too. V usage is TRBV25-1 and J usage is TRBJ2-7; tentatively, D is TRBD1 (6 bases). The CDR3 totals 12 residues. Trimming removed 3 bases at V and 5 bases at J, with 8 bases between. Germline lookup yields CDR1 MGHDK and CDR2 SYGVNS. The DNA of the CDR3 is TGTGCCAGCAGTGACAGGGGTGACGAGCAGTACTTC. As protein: CASSDRGDEQYF.

The chain links TRBV5-5 to TRBJ2-1; TRBD1 matches at 8 bases. The CDR3 has 14 residues. The germline gives CDR1 SGHKS, CDR2 YYEKEE (reference sequence). The ends lost 4 bases at V and 8 bases at J; junction bases unmatched: 8. CDR3 sequence (DNA): TGTGCCAGCAGCGGCCGACAGGGGAACGATGAGCAGTTCTTC. Translation: CASSGRQGNDEQFF.

The chain carries TRBV7-6 and TRBJ1-6, with D perhaps TRBD1 (6 bases). Trimming removed 0 bases from V and 18 bases from J, with 15 bases in between. CDR1 is SGHVS and CDR2 is FNYEAQ in the germline V gene. The length of the CDR3 is 13 residues. In nucleotides, the CDR3 is TGTGCCAGCAGCTTAGCGCCGGACAGCATACCCCACTTT. Protein sequence: CASSLAPDSIPHF.

The J gene is TRBJ2-3, the V gene TRBV7-3; possible D gene TRBD1, 5 bases. CDR3 length equals 15 residues. V lost 6 bases to trimming and J lost 6 bases, with 19 bases between them. Germline V gene sequence: CDR1 SGHTA, CDR2 FQGTGA. CDR3 nucleotides: TGTGCCAGCAGTCTAGGGGCCAGTAAACAGGATACGCAGTATTTT. It yields the protein CASSLGASKQDTQYF. The whole variable domain, remainder taken from reference TRBV7-3 and TRBJ2-3, is GAGVSQTPSNKVTEKGKYVELRCDPISGHTALYWYRQSLGQGPEFLIYFQGTGAADDSGLPNDRFFAVRPEGSVSTLKIQRTERGDSAVYLCASSLGASKQDTQYFGPGTRLTVL.

The chain combines TRBV2 with TRBJ2-3, with no clear D. The ends were cut back, 7 bases at V and 1 base at J, with 6 bases in the middle. In germline, CDR1 is SNHLY, CDR2 FYNNEI. The CDR3 extends over 12 amino acids. This chain's CDR3 is CASIRGTDTQYF. In DNA form, the CDR3 reads TGTGCCAGCATCCGAGGCACAGATACGCAGTATTTT.

This chain links TRBV4-1 with TRBJ1-5; D remains ambiguous. V lost 1 base to trimming and J lost 2 bases, with 12 bases between them. CDR3 length equals 16 residues. The germline CDR1 and CDR2 sequences are MGHRA and YSYEKL. For the CDR3, the DNA is TGCGCCAGCAGCCAAGGGGTGGGTCAGGGCAATCAGCCCCAGCATTTT. Its translation is CASSQGVGQGNQPQHF.

The J gene is TRBJ1-2, the V gene TRBV3-1 (or the pseudogene TRBV3-2), with a possible D match to TRBD1 (6 bases). The CDR3 loop spans 16 amino acids. The V end lost 4 bases, the J end lost 0 bases, and 15 bases lay between the germline ends. Germline loops: CDR1 LGHDT, CDR2 YNNKEL (reference sequence). The CDR3 loop reads CASSLGRRTANYGYTF. CDR3 nucleotide sequence: TGTGCCAGCAGCCTTGGTCGGCGGACAGCTAACTATGGCTACACCTTC.

The chain joins TRBV6-1 to TRBJ2-7; D possibly corresponds to TRBD1 (7 bases). Looked up from germline, CDR1 is MNHNS and CDR2 is SASEGT. V was cut by 5 bases and J by 12 bases, with 23 bases left in between. The CDR3 consists of 14 residues. The CDR3 spells CASSLTPSGTAGYF. As DNA, the CDR3 is TGTGCCAGCAGTTTGACTCCCTCCGGGACAGCGGGGTACTTC.

This chain's CDR3 is CASSLGSGTGELFF. The CDR3 DNA follows: TGCGCCAGCAGCTTGGGTTCAGGGACCGGGGAGCTGTTTTTT. The chain employs TRBV5-1 and TRBJ2-2, with D possibly TRBD1 on 5 matching bases. The CDR3 runs 14 residues. CDR1 and CDR2 (germline): SGHRS, YFSETQ. The V gene lost 0 bases and the J gene lost 5 bases, with 8 bases spanning the gap.

This clone appeared a few times. The V gene is TRBV10-3, the J gene TRBJ1-6; TRBD1 agrees at 8 bases. The CDR3 is 15 residues long. Trimming at V came to 2 bases and at J to 7 bases, leaving 4 bases not matched to a gene. Germline lookup yields CDR1 ENHRY and CDR2 SYGVKD. CDR3 amino acids: CAISEPDRANSPLHF. CDR3 in DNA: TGTGCCATCAGTGAGCCGGACAGGGCCAATTCACCCCTCCACTTT.

In this sample, this clone turned up once. The chain uses TRBV27 and TRBJ2-7, with 13 bases identical to TRBD2. CDR1 and CDR2 from the germline V gene are MNHEY and SMNVEV (reference sequence). The length of the CDR3 is 14 residues. With 6 bases clipped from V and 4 bases from J, the junction kept 3 bases outside the gene matches. CDR3 sequence reads: CASSWGLAGYEQYF. The CDR3 DNA sequence: TGTGCCAGCAGCTGGGGACTAGCGGGATACGAGCAGTACTTC.

The CDR3 protein is CASTRVGNQPQHF. In DNA, the CDR3 is TGTGCCAGCACGAGGGTAGGGAATCAGCCCCAGCATTTT. The V call is TRBV2, the J call TRBJ1-5, with D unclear. V lost 7 bases, J lost 4 bases, and 11 bases lay in between. The CDR3 runs to 13 residues. Germline V CDR1 and CDR2: SNHLY, FYNNEI.

V is TRBV4-1 and J is TRBJ1-1; maybe TRBD1 (5 bases). The germline gives CDR1 MGHRA, CDR2 YSYEKL. The CDR3 is 14 residues long. Trimming pared 2 bases from V and 2 bases from J, leaving 9 bases between. DNA of the CDR3: TGCGCCAGCAGCCAAAGACAGTTTAACACTGAAGCTTTCTTT. It is translated as CASSQRQFNTEAFF.

The chain employs TRBV19 and TRBJ1-1; maybe TRBD1 (5 bases). CDR1 and CDR2 (germline): LNHDA, SQIVND (reference sequence). This CDR3 region has 16 residues. Trimming shortened V by 2 bases and J by 0 bases, and 13 bases separated the two germline ends. CDR3 bases: TGTGCCAGTAGTATATCCCCGACAGATATGAACACTGAAGCTTTCTTT. Its protein is CASSISPTDMNTEAFF.

The chain carries TRBV28 and TRBJ2-2; 10 bases are shared with TRBD1. V trimming: 3 bases; J trimming: 7 bases; junction bases outside the gene matches: 2. The V gene's germline CDR1 is MDHEN and CDR2 SYDVKM. The CDR3 extends over 14 amino acids. This chain's CDR3 is CASSLTGGFGELFF. The CDR3 nucleotides read TGTGCCAGCAGTTTGACAGGGGGCTTCGGGGAGCTGTTTTTT.

CDR3 protein: CASRTNNGDNSPLHF. The CDR3 region has the DNA TGTGCCAGCAGAACTAATAACGGGGATAATTCACCCCTCCACTTT. The chain joins TRBV2 to TRBJ1-6; no firm D call. Germline V gene lookup returns CDR1 SNHLY and CDR2 FYNNEI. Trimming took 6 bases from V and 5 from J, leaving 14 bases between them. The CDR3 is 15 residues long.

The chain joins TRBV3-1 (or the pseudogene TRBV3-2) to TRBJ1-2; D unresolved. This CDR3 comprises 12 residues. From germline, CDR1 is LGHDT and CDR2 YNNKEL (reference sequence). The ends were cut back, 3 bases at V and 6 bases at J, with 8 bases in the middle. DNA for the CDR3: TGTGCCAGCAGCCACCCACTCGATGGCTACACCTTC. As protein: CASSHPLDGYTF.

Of note for this clone: Other DNA sequences of this sample code for an identical CDR3. The chain employs TRBV9 and TRBJ2-7; 12 bases line up with TRBD1. Per the germline V gene, CDR1 is SGDLS and CDR2 is YYNGEE. This CDR3 has 15 amino acids. V lost 5 bases and J lost 3; bases outside the gene matches: 6. CDR3 sequence (DNA): TGTGCCAGCAGTGATGGGACAGGGGGCCTCTACGAGCAGTACTTC. Its translation is CASSDGTGGLYEQYF.

In its sample, this clone was seen once. The rearrangement links TRBV23-1 to TRBJ1-3, with 10 bases lining up with TRBD1. TRBV23-1 is treated as an ORF (open reading frame) with a function not yet certain. The CDR3 is 16 amino acids. V trimming: 2 bases; J trimming: 4 bases; junction bases outside the gene matches: 5. CDR3 amino acids: CASSQPRTGGGNTIYF. Here the CDR3 DNA reads TGCGCCAGCAGTCAACCCCGGACAGGGGGAGGAAACACCATATATTTT.